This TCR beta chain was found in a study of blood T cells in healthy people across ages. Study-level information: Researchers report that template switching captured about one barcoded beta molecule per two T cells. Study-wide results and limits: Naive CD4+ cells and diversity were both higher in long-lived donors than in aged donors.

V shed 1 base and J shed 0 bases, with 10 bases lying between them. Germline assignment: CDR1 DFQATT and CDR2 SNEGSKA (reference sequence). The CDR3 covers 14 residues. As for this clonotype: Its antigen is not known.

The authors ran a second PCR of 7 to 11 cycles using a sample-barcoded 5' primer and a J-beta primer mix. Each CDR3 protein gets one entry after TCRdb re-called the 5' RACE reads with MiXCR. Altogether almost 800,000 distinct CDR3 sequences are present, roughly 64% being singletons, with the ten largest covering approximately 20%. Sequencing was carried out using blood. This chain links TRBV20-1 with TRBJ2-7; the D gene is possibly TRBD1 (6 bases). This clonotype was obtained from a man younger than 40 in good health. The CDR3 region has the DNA TGCAGTGCTAGAGTGGGGGCGATCTCCTACGAGCAGTACTTC. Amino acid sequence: CSARVGAISYEQYF.